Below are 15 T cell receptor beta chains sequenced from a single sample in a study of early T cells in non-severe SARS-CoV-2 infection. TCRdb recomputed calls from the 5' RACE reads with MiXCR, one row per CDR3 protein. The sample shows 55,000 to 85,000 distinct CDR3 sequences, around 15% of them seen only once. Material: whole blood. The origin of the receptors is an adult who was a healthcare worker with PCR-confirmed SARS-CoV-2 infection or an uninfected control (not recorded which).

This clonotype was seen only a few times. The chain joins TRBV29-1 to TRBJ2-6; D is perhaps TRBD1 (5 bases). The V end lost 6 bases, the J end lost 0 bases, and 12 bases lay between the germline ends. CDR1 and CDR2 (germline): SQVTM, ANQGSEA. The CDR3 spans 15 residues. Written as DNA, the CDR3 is TGCAGCGTCGGACATGCCATCTCTGGGGCCAACGTCCTGACTTTC. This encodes CSVGHAISGANVLTF.

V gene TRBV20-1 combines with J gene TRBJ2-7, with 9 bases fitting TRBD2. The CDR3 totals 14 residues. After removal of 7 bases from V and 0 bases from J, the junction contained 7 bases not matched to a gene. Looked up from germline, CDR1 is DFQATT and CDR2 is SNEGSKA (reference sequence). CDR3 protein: CSGKKRGASYEQYF. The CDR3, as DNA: TGCAGTGGGAAGAAGCGGGGGGCCTCCTACGAGCAGTACTTC.

CDR3 sequence (DNA): TGCAGCGTTGAAGGCTCTATATACAATGAGCAGTTCTTC. Translation: CSVEGSIYNEQFF. This sequence joins TRBV29-1 and TRBJ2-1; D gene unclear. Germline CDR1 SQVTM, CDR2 ANQGSEA. The CDR3 contains 13 residues. V dropped 1 base and J dropped 4 bases, with 8 bases sitting between them.

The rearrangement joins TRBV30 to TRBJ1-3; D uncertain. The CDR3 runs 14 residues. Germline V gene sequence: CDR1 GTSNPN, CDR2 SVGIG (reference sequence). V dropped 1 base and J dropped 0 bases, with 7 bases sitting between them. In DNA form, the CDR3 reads TGTGCCTGGAGTGGGACGGCCTCTGGAAACACCATATATTTT. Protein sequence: CAWSGTASGNTIYF.

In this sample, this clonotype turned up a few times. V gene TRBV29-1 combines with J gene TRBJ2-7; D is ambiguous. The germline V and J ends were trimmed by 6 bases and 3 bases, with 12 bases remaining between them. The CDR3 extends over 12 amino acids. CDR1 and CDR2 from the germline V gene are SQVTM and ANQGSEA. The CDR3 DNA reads TGCAGCGTGGGCTTCACCGGCTACGAGCAGTACTTC. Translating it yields CSVGFTGYEQYF.

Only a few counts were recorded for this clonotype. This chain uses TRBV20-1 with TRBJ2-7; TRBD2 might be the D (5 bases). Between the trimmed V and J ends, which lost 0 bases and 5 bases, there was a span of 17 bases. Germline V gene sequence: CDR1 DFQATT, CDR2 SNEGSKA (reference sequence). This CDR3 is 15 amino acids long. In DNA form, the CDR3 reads TGCAGTGCTAGAGATATCGGGGAAGAATTTGACGAGCAGTACTTC. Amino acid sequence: CSARDIGEEFDEQYF.

CDR3 in DNA: TGCGCCAGCAGCCAAGAGACAGGTATTGATTCACCCCTCCACTTT. Amino acid sequence: CASSQETGIDSPLHF. The V and J genes are TRBV4-3 and TRBJ1-6; a possible D gene is TRBD1 (6 bases). Per germline, CDR1 LGHNA and CDR2 YSLEER. CDR3 length equals 15 residues. The germline V and J ends were trimmed by 0 bases and 8 bases, with 11 bases remaining between them.

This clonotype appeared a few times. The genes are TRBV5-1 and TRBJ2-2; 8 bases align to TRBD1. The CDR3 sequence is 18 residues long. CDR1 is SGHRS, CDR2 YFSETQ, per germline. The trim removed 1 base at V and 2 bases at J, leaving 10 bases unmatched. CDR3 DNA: TGCGCCAGCAGCTTGAGGGGCCGGGGACAGGCCAACACCGGGGAGCTGTTTTTT. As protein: CASSLRGRGQANTGELFF.

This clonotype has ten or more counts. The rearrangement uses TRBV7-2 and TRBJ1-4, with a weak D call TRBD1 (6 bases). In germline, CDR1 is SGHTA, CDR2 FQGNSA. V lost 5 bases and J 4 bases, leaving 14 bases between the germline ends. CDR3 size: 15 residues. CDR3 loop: CASSQRGQHNEKLFF. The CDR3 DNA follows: TGTGCCAGCAGCCAAAGGGGACAACATAATGAAAAACTGTTTTTT.

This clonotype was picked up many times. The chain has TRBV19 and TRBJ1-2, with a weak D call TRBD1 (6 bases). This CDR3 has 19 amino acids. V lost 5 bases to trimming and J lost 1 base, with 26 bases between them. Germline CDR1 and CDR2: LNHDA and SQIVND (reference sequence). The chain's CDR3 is CASSAQTARGSPNNYGYTF. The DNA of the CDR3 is TGTGCCAGTAGTGCCCAGACGGCCAGGGGTAGCCCCAATAACTATGGCTACACCTTC.

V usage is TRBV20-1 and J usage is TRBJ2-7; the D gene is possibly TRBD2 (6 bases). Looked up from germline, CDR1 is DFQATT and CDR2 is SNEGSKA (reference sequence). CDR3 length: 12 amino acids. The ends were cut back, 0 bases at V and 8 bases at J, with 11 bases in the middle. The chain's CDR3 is CSARDAGWQQYF. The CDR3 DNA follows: TGCAGTGCTAGAGATGCGGGGTGGCAGCAGTACTTC.

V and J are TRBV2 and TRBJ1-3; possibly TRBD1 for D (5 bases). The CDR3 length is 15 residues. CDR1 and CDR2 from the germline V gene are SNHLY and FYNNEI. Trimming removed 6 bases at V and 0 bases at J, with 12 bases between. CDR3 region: CASSATGISGNTIYF. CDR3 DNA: TGTGCCAGCAGCGCTACAGGAATCTCTGGAAACACCATATATTTT.

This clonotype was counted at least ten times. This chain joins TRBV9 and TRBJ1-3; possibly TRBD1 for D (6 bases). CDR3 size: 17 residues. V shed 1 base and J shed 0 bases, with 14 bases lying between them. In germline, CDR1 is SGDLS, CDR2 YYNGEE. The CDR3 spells CASSVSGTPNSGNTIYF. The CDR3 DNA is TGTGCCAGCAGCGTATCCGGGACACCCAACTCTGGAAACACCATATATTTT.

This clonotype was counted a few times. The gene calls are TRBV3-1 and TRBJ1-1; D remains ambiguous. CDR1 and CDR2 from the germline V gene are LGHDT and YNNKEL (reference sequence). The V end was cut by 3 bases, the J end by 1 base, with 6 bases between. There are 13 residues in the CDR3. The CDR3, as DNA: TGTGCCAGCAGCCAGGCGAAGAACACTGAAGCTTTCTTT. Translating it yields CASSQAKNTEAFF. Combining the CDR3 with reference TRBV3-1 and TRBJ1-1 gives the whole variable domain DTAVSQTPKYLVTQMGNDKSIKCEQNLGHDTMYWYKQDSKKFLKIMFSYNNKELIINETVPNRFSPKSPDKAHLNLHINSLELGDSAVYFCASSQAKNTEAFFGQGTRLTVV.

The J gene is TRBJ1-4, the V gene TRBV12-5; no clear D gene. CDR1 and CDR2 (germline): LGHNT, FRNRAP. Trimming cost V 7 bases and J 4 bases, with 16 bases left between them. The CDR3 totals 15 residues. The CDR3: CASASSAGFNEKLFF. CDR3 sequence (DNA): TGTGCTAGTGCTTCATCTGCGGGGTTTAATGAAAAACTGTTTTTT.